The table lists the clone carrying this TCR beta chain with a count of one. What it recognizes is unknown. This record comes from a study of OX40 agonist ivuxolimab in advanced cancers. For the study at large: Of the patients, three showed partial responses, one with hepatocellular carcinoma and two with cutaneous melanoma.

V shed 2 bases and J shed 7 bases, with 12 bases lying between them. Germline loops: CDR1 SGHRS, CDR2 YFSETQ. This CDR3 is built from 14 residues. Broader study findings: Averaging showed that CD8+ T cells had more expanded clones than CD4+ did.

Sequenced by immunoSEQ multiplex PCR; TCRdb stores in-frame clones only, minus some. Of approximately 99,000 clones listed, 94% are singletons. Material: CD4+ or CD8+ T cells sorted from blood, obtained in a trial of the OX40 agonist ivuxolimab. The receptor's source is an adult with an advanced solid tumor such as melanoma, head and neck, liver or kidney cancer. The V and J genes are TRBV5-1 and TRBJ2-2; tentatively, D is TRBD1 (5 bases). The CDR3 here is CASSLGQRGGELFF. The CDR3 DNA reads as TGCGCCAGCAGCTTAGGACAAAGGGGCGGGGAGCTGTTTTTT.